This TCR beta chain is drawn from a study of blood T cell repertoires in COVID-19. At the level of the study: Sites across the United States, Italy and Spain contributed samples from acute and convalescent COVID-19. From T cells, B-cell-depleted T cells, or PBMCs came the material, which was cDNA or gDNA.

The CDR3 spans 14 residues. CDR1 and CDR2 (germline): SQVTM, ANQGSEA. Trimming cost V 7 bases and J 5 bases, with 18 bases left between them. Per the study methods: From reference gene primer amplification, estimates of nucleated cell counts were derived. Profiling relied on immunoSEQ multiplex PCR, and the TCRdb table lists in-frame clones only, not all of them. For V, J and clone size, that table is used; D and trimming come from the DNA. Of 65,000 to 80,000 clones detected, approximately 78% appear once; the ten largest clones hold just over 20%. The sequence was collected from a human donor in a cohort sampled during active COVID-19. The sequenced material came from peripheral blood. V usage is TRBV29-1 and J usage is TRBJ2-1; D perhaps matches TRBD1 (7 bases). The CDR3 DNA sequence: TGCAGCGCCACCAGGGGGGCTAGTAACAATGAGCAGTTCTTC. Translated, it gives CSATRGASNNEQFF.